This T cell receptor (beta chain) was sequenced during a study of OX40 agonist ivuxolimab in advanced cancers. Study as a whole: Patients took ivuxolimab, an agonistic anti-OX40 (CD134) antibody. Head and neck, renal cell, melanoma or hepatocellular carcinoma were the cancers that dose-escalation patients had.

Overall study findings and caveats: Still undetermined is the antigen specificity of the expanded peripheral T cells. On average, CD8+ T cells showed a greater number of expanded clones than CD4+.

V was shortened by 0 bases and J by 2 bases, with 7 bases between the two germline ends. The CDR3 length is 14 residues. Germline CDR1 and CDR2: SGDLS and YYNGEE. Libraries were prepared by immunoSEQ multiplex PCR; TCRdb keeps only in-frame clonotypes and omits some of them. In the table there are 60,000 to 65,000 clones, about 90% of which are singletons. Note on this clone: The antigen remains undetermined.

The sequencing here drew on CD4+ or CD8+ T cells sorted from blood, taken in a trial of the OX40 agonist ivuxolimab. The gene calls are TRBV9 and TRBJ2-3; D not certain. The sequence derives from an adult with an advanced solid tumor such as melanoma, head and neck, liver or kidney cancer. CDR3 amino acids: CASSVEGATDTQYF. Here the CDR3 DNA reads TGTGCCAGCAGCGTAGAGGGTGCCACAGATACGCAGTATTTT.